This TCR beta chain was sequenced during a study of PD-L1 blockade in urothelial cancer. Study summary: Analyses were performed on blood at 3 weeks after treatment start (the second dose) and at 6 weeks.

Here immunoSEQ multiplex PCR was the method, and the copy in TCRdb shows in-frame clones only, minus some. Of some 57,000 clones listed, over 65% are singletons. The time point here: pretreatment peripheral blood. Germline-derived CDR1 and CDR2 are SGDLS and YYNGEE. The CDR3 covers 17 residues. With V trimmed by 1 base and J by 5 bases, 11 bases remained unmatched. The chain links TRBV9 to TRBJ2-1; 8 nucleotides line up with TRBD2. The source of this sequence is a man aged 45-65 years with urothelial cancer. Sequenced here: PBMCs, sampled around atezolizumab (anti-PD-L1) treatment. The CDR3 bases are TGTGCCAGCAGCGTACGGTCCATAGCGGGGCCCAACAATGAGCAGTTCTTC. It codes for CASSVRSIAGPNNEQFF.